This passage covers 8 T cell receptor beta chains from one sample sequenced in a study of blood T cell repertoires in COVID-19 (TCRdb year 2020). The library was made by the immunoSEQ multiplex PCR assay. Drawn from immuneACCESS, this table holds only the in-frame rearrangements with V and J called that TCRdb kept. Clones are partly lost; checked studies trace under half to an unresolved V gene and leave the rest unexplained. This sample comprises about 200,000 clones, around 86% of them detected only once. The ten top clones hold around 5% of the sample. The sample taken for sequencing was PBMCs or T cells enriched from blood (not recorded which). The receptors come from a man aged 40-55 years with acute COVID-19.

The V and J genes are TRBV5-1 and TRBJ2-7; D may be TRBD1 (7 bases). Germline V CDR1 and CDR2: SGHRS, YFSETQ. Trimming removed 3 bases from V and 7 bases from J, with 23 bases in between. The CDR3 runs to 16 residues. The CDR3 is CASSSNTGVTGREQYF. The CDR3 DNA reads as TGCGCCAGCAGCTCGAACACAGGGGTGACGGGGAGGGAGCAGTACTTC. Together with reference TRBV5-1 and TRBJ2-7, the CDR3 gives the full variable domain: KAGVTQTPRYLIKTRGQQVTLSCSPISGHRSVSWYQQTPGQGLQFLFEYFSETQRNKGNFPGRFSGRQFSNSRSEMNVSTLELGDSALYLCASSSNTGVTGREQYFGPGTRLTVT.

This chain links TRBV6-1 with TRBJ2-3, with 7 bases aligning to TRBD1. V lost 6 bases and J lost 4; bases outside the gene matches: 4. In germline, CDR1 is MNHNS, CDR2 SASEGT. This CDR3 is built from 13 residues. The CDR3 coding sequence is TGTGCCAGCAGAAGCGACAGGGCAGATACGCAGTATTTT. Protein product: CASRSDRADTQYF.

J is TRBJ2-7 and V is TRBV6-6; 10 nucleotides agree with TRBD1. V was pared by 8 bases and J by 4 bases, with 5 bases of the junction left unmatched. Germline V gene lookup returns CDR1 MNHNY and CDR2 SVGAGI (reference sequence). The CDR3 is 13 amino acids. CDR3 in amino acids: CASLWDRGYEQYF. The DNA for the CDR3 is TGTGCCAGCCTCTGGGACAGGGGTTACGAGCAGTACTTC.

This clone was seen only once. In nucleotides, the CDR3 is TGTGCCAGCAGTGAGAGGGGGATTGCTGTTGGGGAGCTGTTTTTT. As protein: CASSERGIAVGELFF. This chain joins TRBV2 and TRBJ2-2; D is possibly TRBD1 (6 bases). The V and J ends lost 3 bases and 8 bases respectively, with 16 bases between them. Per the germline V gene, CDR1 is SNHLY and CDR2 is FYNNEI. The CDR3 runs 15 residues. The full variable domain, completed using reference TRBV2 and TRBJ2-2, is EPEVTQTPSHQVTQMGQEVILRCVPISNHLYFYWYRQILGQKVEFLVSFYNNEISEKSEIFDDQFSVERPDGSNFTLKIRSTKLEDSAMYFCASSERGIAVGELFFGEGSRLTVL.

The chain links TRBV9 to TRBJ2-7, with 7 nucleotides matching TRBD2. Germline V CDR1 and CDR2: SGDLS, YYNGEE. The CDR3 covers 18 residues. V gave up 2 bases and J gave up 4 bases; unmatched junction bases: 18. The DNA of the CDR3 is TGTGCCAGCAGCGTGGGACCCATTGTGGGGGGAGGGGTGTACGAGCAGTACTTC. Its translation is CASSVGPIVGGGVYEQYF.

The chain links TRBV15 to TRBJ1-2; D is uncertain. Trimming took off 0 bases at V and 6 bases at J, with 14 bases between the two ends. Germline V gives CDR1 LNHNV, CDR2 YYDKDF (reference sequence). This CDR3 region has 15 residues. The CDR3: CATSRDTTGSHGYTF. As DNA, the CDR3 is TGTGCCACCAGCAGAGATACGACGGGAAGCCATGGCTACACCTTC.

V gene TRBV28 combines with J gene TRBJ1-2, with D possibly matching TRBD1 (5 bases). This CDR3 has 16 residues. The V and J ends lost 6 bases and 7 bases respectively, with 24 bases between them. Germline V gene sequence: CDR1 MDHEN, CDR2 SYDVKM. CDR3 coding DNA: TGTGCCAGCAGACCTACCGGGGGGAGCAGGGCCCTTGGCTACACCTTC. Amino acids: CASRPTGGSRALGYTF.

This clone was counted between two and nine times. V usage is TRBV12-3 or TRBV12-4 and J usage is TRBJ1-1; the D gene is possibly TRBD1 (5 bases). V dropped 2 bases and J dropped 8 bases, with 12 bases sitting between them. The CDR3 has 13 residues. The CDR3: CASSLFQGREAFF. The DNA of the CDR3 is TGTGCCAGCAGTTTATTTCAGGGTAGGGAAGCTTTCTTT.